The 31 T cell receptor beta chains listed next were all sequenced from one sample in a study of cytomegalovirus exposure and HLA in healthy donors. PCR was performed using 60 Vbeta and 13 Jbeta primers. Clones were read by immunoSEQ multiplex PCR, and TCRdb kept only the in-frame ones, dropping some. The repertoire holds 150,000 or so clones, with over 75% as singletons. What was sequenced was PBMCs. Receptors originate from a male donor in good health and CMV-seronegative.

A note on this clone: Other DNA sequences within the sample encode an identical CDR3. This chain uses TRBV18 with TRBJ1-1; 11 nucleotides match TRBD1. V trimming: 6 bases; J trimming: 1 base; junction bases outside the gene matches: 4. Germline assignment: CDR1 KGHSH and CDR2 LQKENI. This CDR3 is 15 amino acids long. CDR3 amino acids: CASSRGTGGNTEAFF. The CDR3 DNA sequence: TGTGCCAGCTCTCGAGGGACAGGGGGGAACACTGAAGCTTTCTTT.

The chain joins TRBV30 to TRBJ2-3; D remains ambiguous. This CDR3 region has 14 residues. The germline gives CDR1 GTSNPN, CDR2 SVGIG (reference sequence). Trimming removed 0 bases from V and 1 base from J, with 8 bases in between. CDR3 DNA sequence: TGTGCCTGGAGTGTATTTTCCGGCACAGATACGCAGTATTTT. This translates into CAWSVFSGTDTQYF.

CDR3 sequence reads: CASSSEGAGYYGYTF. The CDR3, as DNA: TGTGCCAGCAGTTCCGAGGGGGCCGGATACTATGGCTACACCTTC. V is TRBV28 and J is TRBJ1-2; TRBD1 agrees at 7 bases. The CDR3 has 15 amino acids. J lost 3 bases, V lost 4 bases, and 8 bases had no gene match. Germline V gene lookup returns CDR1 MDHEN and CDR2 SYDVKM.

J is TRBJ2-7 and V is TRBV4-1; 7 positions match TRBD1. Germline lookup yields CDR1 MGHRA and CDR2 YSYEKL. CDR3 size: 14 residues. The V segment lost 3 bases and the J segment 4 bases; nucleotides outside the gene matches: 6. In DNA form, the CDR3 reads TGCGCCAGCAGCCAGGAACAGACAGGGTACGAGCAGTACTTC. Its translation is CASSQEQTGYEQYF.

This chain uses TRBV29-1 with TRBJ2-1; possible D gene TRBD2, 5 bases. Per germline, CDR1 SQVTM and CDR2 ANQGSEA. Trimming cost V 6 bases and J 8 bases, with 14 bases left between them. CDR3 length equals 12 residues. CDR3 protein: CSVASLRDEQFF. CDR3 nucleotides: TGCAGCGTCGCCAGCCTGAGGGATGAGCAGTTCTTC.

J is TRBJ1-5 and V is TRBV6-5; 9 bases are a match to TRBD1. The CDR3 sequence is 15 residues long. V gave up 6 bases and J gave up 3 bases; unmatched junction bases: 6. CDR1 is MNHEY and CDR2 is SVGAGI in the germline V gene. The CDR3 nucleotides are TGTGCCAGCAGCCGGGACAGGGTCTTCAATCAGCCCCAGCATTTT. Protein sequence: CASSRDRVFNQPQHF.

This clone was counted a few times. The J gene is TRBJ2-1, the V gene TRBV9; weak D call: TRBD1 (5 bases). CDR1 is SGDLS and CDR2 is YYNGEE in the germline V gene. V was shortened by 0 bases and J by 10 bases, with 14 bases between the two germline ends. The CDR3 has 14 residues. CDR3 DNA sequence: TGTGCCAGCAGCGTAGGTGCCAGGGAATGGGAGCAGTTCTTC. Translation gives CASSVGAREWEQFF.

V and J are TRBV7-9 and TRBJ2-7; D is unresolved. The V gene's germline CDR1 is SEHNR and CDR2 FQNEAQ (reference sequence). CDR3 length equals 12 residues. V was shortened by 2 bases and J by 1 base, with 3 bases between the two germline ends. DNA for the CDR3: TGTGCCAGCAGCTTACCTTCCTACGAGCAGTACTTC. Protein: CASSLPSYEQYF. Based on the CDR3 plus reference TRBV7-9 and TRBJ2-7, the full variable domain is DTGVSQNPRHKITKRGQNVTFRCDPISEHNRLYWYRQTLGQGPEFLTYFQNEAQLEKSRLLSDRFSAERPKGSFSTLEIQRTEQGDSAMYLCASSLPSYEQYFGPGTRLTVT.

This clone was detected only once. V gene TRBV9 combines with J gene TRBJ1-6; 7 bases agree with TRBD1. V was clipped by 4 bases and J by 1 base; unmatched bases: 5. Germline V gives CDR1 SGDLS, CDR2 YYNGEE. This CDR3 has 16 amino acids. CDR3 bases: TGTGCCAGCAGCCCGGGACAGAGTTCCTATAATTCACCCCTCCACTTT. Translation: CASSPGQSSYNSPLHF. Combining the CDR3 with reference TRBV9 and TRBJ1-6 gives the whole variable domain DSGVTQTPKHLITATGQRVTLRCSPRSGDLSVYWYQQSLDQGLQFLIQYYNGEERAKGNILERFSAQQFPDLHSELNLSSLELGDSALYFCASSPGQSSYNSPLHFGNGTRLTVT.

The V and J genes are TRBV7-9 and TRBJ2-3; weak D call: TRBD2 (6 bases). The CDR3 length is 14 residues. The germline V gene has CDR1 SEHNR and CDR2 FQNEAQ (reference sequence). V shed 0 bases and J shed 6 bases, with 10 bases lying between them. In nucleotides, the CDR3 is TGTGCCAGCAGCTTAGCGCTACGGGGGGATACGCAGTATTTT. Encoded protein: CASSLALRGDTQYF.

A single count supports this clone. V gene TRBV6-5 combines with J gene TRBJ1-5, with 8 bases fitting TRBD1. J was trimmed by 7 bases and V by 6 bases; bases with no gene match: 11. The CDR3 sequence is 15 residues long. The germline V gene has CDR1 MNHEY and CDR2 SVGAGI. CDR3 loop: CASSYRTGRGQPQHF. The CDR3 DNA follows: TGTGCCAGCAGCTATAGGACAGGGAGGGGGCAGCCCCAGCATTTT.

The chain combines TRBV4-3 with TRBJ2-1, with 11 bases fitting TRBD2. After removal of 3 bases from V and 7 bases from J, the junction contained 8 bases not matched to a gene. Per the germline V gene, CDR1 is LGHNA and CDR2 is YSLEER. The CDR3 totals 16 residues. CDR3 sequence reads: CASSQELAGAGNEQFF. The CDR3 bases are TGCGCCAGCAGCCAGGAACTAGCGGGAGCTGGGAATGAGCAGTTCTTC.

The V call is TRBV20-1, the J call TRBJ1-1; D uncertain. The CDR3 is 11 amino acids. The ends were cut back, 6 bases at V and 6 bases at J, with 11 bases in the middle. Germline loops: CDR1 DFQATT, CDR2 SNEGSKA (reference sequence). The CDR3 reads CSALGSPEAFF. CDR3 sequence (DNA): TGCAGTGCCCTTGGGAGTCCTGAAGCTTTCTTT.

V is TRBV6-1 and J is TRBJ2-1; D is undetermined. V lost 2 bases and J 6 bases, leaving 8 bases between the germline ends. CDR1 is MNHNS, CDR2 SASEGT, per germline. This CDR3 is 13 amino acids long. The CDR3 DNA is TGTGCCAGCAGTGAATGGCTCCCCAATGAGCAGTTCTTC. This codes for CASSEWLPNEQFF.

The chain employs TRBV10-3 and TRBJ1-4; the D gene is possibly TRBD1 (5 bases). The CDR3 spans 15 residues. Germline V gene lookup returns CDR1 ENHRY and CDR2 SYGVKD. V lost 2 bases, J lost 5 bases, and 12 bases lay in between. The CDR3 sequence: CAISERQGVNEKLFF. In DNA form, the CDR3 reads TGTGCCATCAGTGAGAGGCAGGGTGTCAATGAAAAACTGTTTTTT.

V usage is TRBV11-2 and J usage is TRBJ2-4; the match to TRBD1 covers 7 bases. Trimming at V came to 1 base and at J to 6 bases, leaving 0 bases not matched to a gene. Germline V gives CDR1 SGHAT, CDR2 FQNNGV. This CDR3 is 13 amino acids long. The CDR3 here is CASSLAGGNIQYF. The CDR3 DNA is TGTGCCAGCAGCTTAGCAGGGGGAAACATTCAGTACTTC.

The genes are TRBV7-8 and TRBJ2-3; D is perhaps TRBD1 (6 bases). Trimming shortened V by 5 bases and J by 4 bases, and 16 bases separated the two germline ends. The CDR3 totals 15 residues. The V gene's germline CDR1 is SGHVS and CDR2 FQNEAQ. CDR3 nucleotide sequence: TGTGCCAGCAGCAATCAAGGGGGTAGCGCAGATACGCAGTATTTT. Translating gives CASSNQGGSADTQYF.

This clone has a handful of counts. This chain links TRBV5-5 with TRBJ1-2; perhaps TRBD1 as D (6 bases). The CDR3 spans 13 residues. Germline-derived CDR1 and CDR2 are SGHKS and YYEKEE (reference sequence). Trimming took 6 bases from V and 1 from J, leaving 10 bases between them. Here the CDR3 reads CASTPDSNYGYTF. The CDR3 coding sequence is TGTGCCAGCACCCCGGACAGTAACTATGGCTACACCTTC.

This clone was detected once. Other DNA variants within this sample encode the same CDR3. This sequence joins TRBV2 and TRBJ1-2, with 9 bases fitting TRBD1. V shed 4 bases, J shed 7 bases, and the junction held 7 bases outside the gene matches. The CDR3 covers 14 residues. Germline loops: CDR1 SNHLY, CDR2 FYNNEI. The CDR3 bases are TGTGCCAGCAGTGGACAGGGGGAAGAGCGTGGCTACACCTTC. Translated: CASSGQGEERGYTF.

Only a few counts were recorded for this clone. This rearrangement joins TRBV6-1 to TRBJ2-5; D unclear. Germline V gene lookup returns CDR1 MNHNS and CDR2 SASEGT. This CDR3 comprises 14 residues. Trimming cost V 3 bases and J 5 bases, with 13 bases left between them. CDR3 amino acids: CASSETPMRETQYF. In DNA form, the CDR3 reads TGTGCCAGCAGTGAGACGCCGATGAGGGAGACCCAGTACTTC.

CDR3 loop: CASSLKGAGEYGYTF. CDR3 DNA: TGTGCCAGCAGCTTAAAAGGGGCAGGGGAGTATGGCTACACCTTC. This sequence joins TRBV11-3 and TRBJ1-2; weak D call: TRBD1 (6 bases). V was clipped by 2 bases and J by 5 bases, with 15 bases between them. The germline V gene has CDR1 SGHNT and CDR2 YENEEA. The CDR3 loop spans 15 amino acids.

This chain links TRBV5-1 with TRBJ1-2, with TRBD1 matching over 7 bases. Germline V gives CDR1 SGHRS, CDR2 YFSETQ. CDR3 length equals 13 residues. Trimming took 4 bases from V and 6 from J; bases not matched to a gene: 6. The CDR3 DNA is TGCGCCAGCAGCGTACAGGGGTCGGATGGCTACACCTTC. This gives the protein CASSVQGSDGYTF.

In DNA form, the CDR3 reads TGTGCCAGCAGCTCTGGCCGGCTCCGACTGACTGAAGCTTTCTTT. Residues: CASSSGRLRLTEAFF. This chain links TRBV7-9 with TRBJ1-1; D is undetermined. The CDR3 length is 15 residues. From germline, CDR1 is SEHNR and CDR2 FQNEAQ (reference sequence). Trimming shortened V by 4 bases and J by 5 bases, and 17 bases separated the two germline ends.

The chain recombines TRBV19 with TRBJ2-7, with 9 bases matching TRBD1. Looked up from germline, CDR1 is LNHDA and CDR2 is SQIVND (reference sequence). The CDR3 covers 14 residues. The ends lost 5 bases at V and 5 bases at J; junction bases unmatched: 7. CDR3 DNA: TGTGCCAGTAGTCCAAGGACAGGGGTAAACGAGCAGTACTTC. Amino acids: CASSPRTGVNEQYF.

V and J are TRBV14 and TRBJ1-2, with D unclear. The CDR3 spans 14 residues. Per the germline V gene, CDR1 is SGHDN and CDR2 is FVKESK. Trimming took 2 bases from V and 1 from J, leaving 8 bases between them. CDR3 bases: TGTGCCAGCAGCCAACCTCCCGGTAACTATGGCTACACCTTC. Protein: CASSQPPGNYGYTF.

This chain links TRBV19 with TRBJ2-5; D unclear. The germline V gene encodes CDR1 LNHDA and CDR2 SQIVND (reference sequence). The CDR3 consists of 13 residues. Trimming removed 5 bases at V and 4 bases at J, with 11 bases between. The CDR3 here is CASSAIQRETQYF. CDR3 bases: TGTGCCAGTAGTGCTATTCAGCGAGAGACCCAGTACTTC.

This rearrangement joins TRBV6-6 to TRBJ1-2; possibly TRBD1 for D (6 bases). Germline CDR1 MNHNY, CDR2 SVGAGI (reference sequence). Trimming took off 5 bases at V and 10 bases at J, with 17 bases between the two ends. This CDR3 is built from 13 residues. The CDR3 region is CASSGDHRETYTF. The CDR3, as DNA: TGTGCCAGCAGTGGCGACCACAGGGAGACCTACACCTTC.

J is TRBJ2-1 and V is TRBV19; TRBD2 matches at 13 bases. CDR1 LNHDA and CDR2 SQIVND come from the germline V gene (reference sequence). CDR3 length equals 18 residues. J was trimmed by 5 bases and V by 3 bases; bases with no gene match: 10. The CDR3 nucleotides read TGTGCCAGTAGTATGAATATAGGACTAGCGGGAGTGGACAATGAGCAGTTCTTC. Protein: CASSMNIGLAGVDNEQFF.

J is TRBJ1-6 and V is TRBV7-9; no firm D call. V shed 5 bases and J shed 8 bases, with 7 bases lying between them. The length of the CDR3 is 12 residues. In germline, CDR1 is SEHNR, CDR2 FQNEAQ (reference sequence). The CDR3 sequence: CASSPEYSPLHF. Written as DNA, the CDR3 is TGTGCCAGCAGCCCCGAGTATTCACCCCTCCACTTT. Full variable domain (rest looked up from reference TRBV7-9 and TRBJ1-6): DTGVSQNPRHKITKRGQNVTFRCDPISEHNRLYWYRQTLGQGPEFLTYFQNEAQLEKSRLLSDRFSAERPKGSFSTLEIQRTEQGDSAMYLCASSPEYSPLHFGNGTRLTVT.

V usage is TRBV27 and J usage is TRBJ2-7, with TRBD2 identical over 15 bases. This CDR3 contains 18 residues. Germline lookup yields CDR1 MNHEY and CDR2 SMNVEV (reference sequence). With 6 bases clipped from V and 5 bases from J, the junction kept 14 bases outside the gene matches. Here the CDR3 reads CASSRDRAGLAGGHEQYF. CDR3 DNA: TGTGCCAGCAGCCGGGACAGGGCGGGACTAGCGGGAGGCCACGAGCAGTACTTC.

The chain is built from TRBV28 and TRBJ2-7; D remains unclear. V shed 3 bases and J shed 2 bases, with 5 bases lying between them. This CDR3 spans 12 amino acids. CDR1 is MDHEN and CDR2 is SYDVKM in the germline V gene. In DNA form, the CDR3 reads TGTGCCAGCAGTTTGGAGACCTACGAGCAGTACTTC. It specifies CASSLETYEQYF.